The 26 T cell receptor beta chains presented below share a single source sample, sequenced in a study of blood T cell repertoires in COVID-19. TCRdb keeps only in-frame clones here, not all; method: immunoSEQ multiplex PCR. The sample has about 95,000 clones, approximately 80% seen once. Material for sequencing was peripheral blood. The receptors were gathered from a human donor in a cohort sampled during active COVID-19.

In the case of this clone: An end of the junction does not agree with germline; a read error may underlie this. This sequence joins TRBV7-7 and TRBJ2-2; perhaps TRBD1 as D (6 bases). This CDR3 contains 15 residues. Germline V CDR1 and CDR2: SSHAT, FNYEAQ (reference sequence). CDR3 loop: CASSPMRGGTGELFF. In DNA form, the CDR3 reads TGTGCTAGCAGCCCTATGCGAGGGGGTACCGGGGAGCTGTTTTTT.

The chain carries TRBV10-2 and TRBJ2-5, with D possibly matching TRBD1 (6 bases). Germline V lookup: CDR1 WSHSY, CDR2 SAAADI. The germline V and J ends were trimmed by 3 bases and 4 bases, with 9 bases remaining between them. The CDR3 is 13 amino acids. DNA for the CDR3: TGCGCCAGCAGTGACACAGGGCGAGAGACCCAGTACTTC. Protein product: CASSDTGRETQYF.

This chain links TRBV18 with TRBJ2-2; TRBD1 matches 7 bases. Germline lookup yields CDR1 KGHSH and CDR2 LQKENI. This CDR3 is built from 14 residues. With V trimmed by 6 bases and J by 0 bases, 1 base remained unmatched. This CDR3 is CASSGTANTGELFF. DNA of the CDR3: TGTGCCAGCTCCGGGACAGCGAACACCGGGGAGCTGTTTTTT.

The CDR3 loop is CASSDNSRANYGYTF. The CDR3 nucleotides are TGTGCCAGCAGTGATAACTCGCGAGCTAACTATGGCTACACCTTC. The V and J genes are TRBV2 and TRBJ1-2; D is ambiguous. Germline CDR1 reads SNHLY; CDR2 reads FYNNEI. V lost 3 bases, J lost 0 bases, and 11 bases lay in between. This CDR3 spans 15 amino acids.

This clone was detected only once. The same CDR3 is also encoded by other DNA sequences in this sample. The chain has TRBV18 and TRBJ1-3; D is possibly TRBD1 (6 bases). This CDR3 has 14 amino acids. V lost 3 bases, J lost 3 bases, and 9 bases lay in between. In germline, CDR1 is KGHSH, CDR2 LQKENI. In nucleotides, the CDR3 is TGTGCCAGCTCACCTCAGGGGAGTGGAAACACCATATATTTT. It specifies CASSPQGSGNTIYF.

The rearrangement links TRBV5-1 to TRBJ1-4; possibly TRBD1 for D (5 bases). CDR3 length: 16 residues. The germline V gene encodes CDR1 SGHRS and CDR2 YFSETQ. Between the trimmed V and J ends, which lost 1 base and 0 bases, there was a span of 10 bases. This CDR3 is CASSLWATATNEKLFF. The CDR3 DNA sequence: TGCGCCAGCAGCTTGTGGGCGACAGCAACTAATGAAAAACTGTTTTTT.

V is TRBV18 and J is TRBJ2-5; D is possibly TRBD1 (6 bases). The length of the CDR3 is 15 residues. V lost 3 bases to trimming and J lost 4 bases, with 15 bases between them. CDR1 is KGHSH and CDR2 is LQKENI in the germline V gene. Here the CDR3 reads CASSPGAGVRETQYF. The DNA for the CDR3 is TGTGCCAGCTCACCGGGCGCAGGGGTTAGAGAGACCCAGTACTTC.

V is TRBV18 and J is TRBJ2-1; 8 bases are shared with TRBD2. The CDR3 is made up of 17 amino acids. The germline gives CDR1 KGHSH, CDR2 LQKENI. After removal of 6 bases from V and 5 bases from J, the junction contained 15 bases not matched to a gene. CDR3: CASSTPNRLAGNNEQFF. The CDR3 DNA reads as TGTGCCAGCTCGACCCCTAACCGGCTAGCGGGTAACAATGAGCAGTTCTTC.

The rearrangement joins TRBV19 to TRBJ1-5; D may be TRBD1 (5 bases). The germline CDR1 and CDR2 sequences are LNHDA and SQIVND (reference sequence). The CDR3 length is 18 residues. The V and J ends lost 4 bases and 0 bases respectively, with 19 bases between them. CDR3 sequence (DNA): TGTGCCAGTAGTAGGTGGGACTCGACACCTTCTAGCAATCAGCCCCAGCATTTT. It yields the protein CASSRWDSTPSSNQPQHF.

The chain recombines TRBV28 with TRBJ1-2, with D unclear. CDR3 length equals 13 residues. Germline CDR1 and CDR2: MDHEN and SYDVKM. V was pared by 1 base and J by 3 bases, with 6 bases between. The CDR3 bases are TGTGCCAGCAGTTTATTGGCAGACTATGGCTACACCTTC. It translates to CASSLLADYGYTF.

CDR3 protein: CASSYRQDLETQYF. Here the CDR3 DNA reads TGTGCCAGCAGTTACCGGCAGGACTTAGAGACCCAGTACTTC. V gene TRBV6-2 or TRBV6-3 combines with J gene TRBJ2-5; weak D call: TRBD2 (5 bases). Between the trimmed V and J ends, which lost 2 bases and 4 bases, there was a span of 11 bases. Germline-derived CDR1 and CDR2 are MNHEY and SVGEGT. CDR3 length: 14 amino acids.

This chain joins TRBV18 and TRBJ2-3; 7 nucleotides align to TRBD2. The CDR3 totals 15 residues. Losses at the gene ends were 3 bases for V and 5 bases for J; bases not matched to a gene: 8. The germline gives CDR1 KGHSH, CDR2 LQKENI. DNA for the CDR3: TGTGCCAGCTCACCTGGCGGGAGCGGAGGAGATACGCAGTATTTT. Its translation is CASSPGGSGGDTQYF. Variable domain in full (rest from reference TRBV18 and TRBJ2-3): NAGVMQNPRHLVRRRGQEARLRCSPMKGHSHVYWYRQLPEEGLKFMVYLQKENIIDESGMPKERFSAEFPKEGPSILRIQQVVRGDSAAYFCASSPGGSGGDTQYFGPGTRLTVL.

As DNA, the CDR3 is TGTGCCGGCGGCGGGATCCGGGCCGGGGAGCTGTTTTTT. Amino acid sequence: CAGGGIRAGELFF. The gene calls are TRBV7-2 and TRBJ2-2; perhaps TRBD2 as D (6 bases). V was cut by 11 bases and J by 6 bases, with 16 bases left in between. The CDR3 has 13 residues. Germline CDR1 is SGHTA and CDR2 is FQGNSA.

The chain carries TRBV6-2 or TRBV6-3 and TRBJ2-7; 8 bases match TRBD2. The CDR3 is 15 residues long. Germline V lookup: CDR1 MNHEY, CDR2 SVGEGT. V was pared by 5 bases and J by 2 bases, with 8 bases of the junction left unmatched. The DNA for the CDR3 is TGTGCCAGCAGTCGAGGACTAGCACGGCCCTACGAGCAGTACTTC. Protein: CASSRGLARPYEQYF.

This chain uses TRBV15 with TRBJ2-3; tentative D call: TRBD2 (5 bases). The ends were cut back, 1 base at V and 0 bases at J, with 5 bases in the middle. There are 14 residues in the CDR3. The germline CDR1 and CDR2 sequences are LNHNV and YYDKDF (reference sequence). The CDR3 loop is CATSRGGSTDTQYF. The CDR3 DNA follows: TGTGCCACCAGCAGAGGCGGGAGCACAGATACGCAGTATTTT.

V gene TRBV3-1 (or the pseudogene TRBV3-2) combines with J gene TRBJ2-1; D is uncertain. Trimming took off 0 bases at V and 12 bases at J, with 6 bases between the two ends. Germline lookup yields CDR1 LGHDT and CDR2 YNNKEL (reference sequence). This CDR3 region has 11 residues. CDR3 residues: CASSQDLRQFF. The CDR3 DNA sequence: TGTGCCAGCAGCCAAGATCTCCGGCAGTTCTTC.

This CDR3 is CASSDQGNSPLHF. The DNA of the CDR3 is TGTGCCAGCAGTGACCAGGGAAATTCACCCCTCCACTTT. The chain uses TRBV27 and TRBJ1-6; possibly TRBD1 for D (5 bases). The V end was cut by 5 bases, the J end by 7 bases, with 9 bases between. The CDR3 is made up of 13 amino acids. Germline CDR1 MNHEY, CDR2 SMNVEV (reference sequence).

The count of this clone is one. The rearrangement joins TRBV5-1 to TRBJ2-2, with TRBD2 identical over 9 bases. CDR1 is SGHRS and CDR2 is YFSETQ in the germline V gene. V shed 4 bases and J 5 bases; nucleotides not matched to a gene: 6. This CDR3 spans 15 amino acids. CDR3 coding DNA: TGCGCCAGCAGCCCCGGGACTAGCATTACCGGGGAGCTGTTTTTT. This translates into CASSPGTSITGELFF.

CDR3 sequence (DNA): TGTGCCAGCAGTCAGATAGCAACTAATGAAAAACTGTTTTTT. Encoded protein: CASSQIATNEKLFF. The chain has TRBV6-6 and TRBJ1-4; the D is unclear. The germline V gene has CDR1 MNHNY and CDR2 SVGAGI (reference sequence). This CDR3 comprises 14 residues. Trimming pared 5 bases from V and 0 bases from J, leaving 7 bases between.

The chain links TRBV9 to TRBJ1-2, with D possibly TRBD1 on 6 matching bases. The ends were cut back, 2 bases at V and 4 bases at J, with 21 bases in the middle. The CDR3 extends over 17 amino acids. The germline V gene encodes CDR1 SGDLS and CDR2 YYNGEE. For the CDR3, the DNA is TGTGCCAGCAGCGTCGGAGGTAGGGACACCACTGTCTATGGCTACACCTTC. Its protein product is CASSVGGRDTTVYGYTF.

V and J are TRBV7-9 and TRBJ2-7, with D perhaps matching TRBD2 (5 bases). The CDR3 has 16 amino acids. Trimming left V 5 bases short and J 4 bases short, with 21 bases between. Germline V gene data show CDR1 as SEHNR and CDR2 as FQNEAQ (reference sequence). This CDR3 reads CASSANRRTLLYEQYF. The DNA of the CDR3 is TGTGCCAGCAGCGCAAACAGAAGGACTCTACTGTACGAGCAGTACTTC.

The V and J genes are TRBV18 and TRBJ1-1, with 9 bases matching TRBD1. The CDR3 is 15 amino acids. J gave up 1 base and V 0 bases, and 0 bases lay outside the gene matches. Germline V gene lookup returns CDR1 KGHSH and CDR2 LQKENI. The CDR3 region has the DNA TGTGCCAGCTCACCACCGGGACAGGGGAACACTGAAGCTTTCTTT. It is translated as CASSPPGQGNTEAFF.

The J gene is TRBJ2-3, the V gene TRBV10-1, with TRBD2 as a possible D gene (5 bases). The CDR3 runs to 15 residues. Trimming removed 3 bases at V and 0 bases at J, with 10 bases between. CDR1 is WNHNN, CDR2 SYGVQD, per germline (reference sequence). The CDR3 DNA follows: TGCGCCAGCAGTGACGGAGGTACTAGCACAGATACGCAGTATTTT. Translating gives CASSDGGTSTDTQYF.

The chain is built from TRBV7-9 and TRBJ2-3, with TRBD2 matching 10 bases. This CDR3 region has 19 residues. Germline values: CDR1 SEHNR, CDR2 FQNEAQ (reference sequence). J gave up 1 base and V 1 base, and 11 bases lay outside the gene matches. The CDR3 loop is CASSLGVSGGPQRTDTQYF. CDR3 nucleotide sequence: TGTGCCAGCAGCTTAGGGGTTAGCGGGGGGCCCCAACGCACAGATACGCAGTATTTT.

The rearrangement joins TRBV6-2 or TRBV6-3 to TRBJ2-5; 14 bases agree with TRBD2. Germline V gene lookup returns CDR1 MNHEY and CDR2 SVGEGT. The CDR3 length is 18 residues. The junction had 12 bases not matched to a gene; V was cut back by 4 bases and J by 5 bases. The CDR3 bases are TGTGCCAGCAGTTCGAAGGGACTAGCGGGAGCCCGGGGGGAGACCCAGTACTTC. Protein sequence: CASSSKGLAGARGETQYF.

This chain joins TRBV5-1 and TRBJ2-1; 13 bases map to TRBD2. The V and J ends lost 4 bases and 0 bases, in that order; junction bases with no gene match: 1. The germline V gene encodes CDR1 SGHRS and CDR2 YFSETQ. The CDR3 is 16 residues long. The CDR3 coding sequence is TGCGCCAGCAGCCGGACTAGCGGGAGCTCCTACAATGAGCAGTTCTTC. Translating gives CASSRTSGSSYNEQFF.